One sample yielded the 17 T cell receptor beta chains listed below, sequenced in a study of post-analysis software for immune sequencing data. Broader study findings: Relative to controls, patients had about 5 TRBV segments at higher frequency, with TRBV5-6, TRBV5-1 and TRBV20-1 among these.

These receptors' antigens are unknown. cDNA libraries of TCR beta carried unique molecular identifiers. TCRdb analysed the PCR reads with MiXCR anew, one entry per CDR3 protein. The table has hundreds of thousands of distinct CDR3 sequences, roughly 47% seen once. The sequenced material came from blood. The receptors derive from a girl aged 10 to 17 with multiple sclerosis.

The rearrangement joins TRBV12-3 or TRBV12-4 to TRBJ2-7; D may be TRBD1 (5 bases). V gave up 7 bases and J gave up 7 bases, with 17 bases separating them. The CDR3 is 13 amino acids. CDR3 loop: CASTLKGLGEQYF. The CDR3 DNA reads as TGTGCCAGCACTCTGAAGGGGCTTGGAGAGCAGTACTTC.

This chain links TRBV5-6 with TRBJ2-3, with 9 bases identical to TRBD2. Germline loops: CDR1 SGHDT, CDR2 YYEEEE. Unmatched junction bases numbered 8, after V lost 3 bases and J lost 3 bases. CDR3 size: 16 residues. The CDR3 region is CASSSPGLAGTDTQYF. The CDR3 coding sequence is TGTGCCAGCAGCTCGCCGGGACTAGCTGGAACAGATACGCAGTATTTT.

To note about this clonotype: The junction shows a germline mismatch at one end, possibly a read error. The chain links TRBV5-6 to TRBJ2-7; D unclear. This CDR3 spans 15 amino acids. Germline V lookup: CDR1 SGHDT, CDR2 YYEEEE. The CDR3 DNA sequence: TGTGCCGGCAGCTTGCCACAGAGCAATTCCTACGAGCAGTACTTC. It translates to CAGSLPQSNSYEQYF.

The rearrangement uses TRBV12-3 or TRBV12-4 and TRBJ2-3, with 7 bases aligning to TRBD2. V was clipped by 6 bases and J by 6 bases; unmatched bases: 3. The CDR3 has 12 residues. CDR3 sequence (DNA): TGTGCCAGCAGGTGGGAGGGGGATACGCAGTATTTT. Its protein product is CASRWEGDTQYF.

The chain links TRBV5-1 to TRBJ2-5; TRBD1 is a possible D gene (6 bases). Trimming pared 7 bases from V and 4 bases from J, leaving 11 bases between. The CDR3 runs to 12 residues. Germline CDR1 SGHRS, CDR2 YFSETQ. The CDR3 coding sequence is TGCGCCAGCGGCACAGGGATAGAGACCCAGTACTTC. Its translation is CASGTGIETQYF. The whole variable domain, remainder taken from reference TRBV5-1 and TRBJ2-5, is KAGVTQTPRYLIKTRGQQVTLSCSPISGHRSVSWYQQTPGQGLQFLFEYFSETQRNKGNFPGRFSGRQFSNSRSEMNVSTLELGDSALYLCASGTGIETQYFGPGTRLLVL.

The rearrangement links TRBV6-6 to TRBJ2-3; D gene unclear. V was pared by 4 bases and J by 6 bases, with 14 bases between. CDR1 and CDR2 from the germline V gene are MNHNY and SVGAGI (reference sequence). The CDR3 consists of 14 residues. CDR3 residues: CASSLRLGRDTQYF. For the CDR3, the DNA is TGTGCCAGCAGTTTAAGACTGGGCCGCGATACGCAGTATTTT.

This clonotype has more than one count but fewer than ten. The rearrangement uses TRBV12-3 or TRBV12-4 and TRBJ2-5, with 8 bases that match TRBD1. V shed 3 bases, J shed 5 bases, and the junction held 5 bases outside the gene matches. The CDR3 loop spans 14 amino acids. CDR3 amino acids: CASSFTGGDETQYF. CDR3 nucleotides: TGTGCCAGCAGTTTTACAGGGGGAGACGAGACCCAGTACTTC.

This chain connects TRBV5-1 to TRBJ1-2; D remains ambiguous. CDR1 is SGHRS, CDR2 YFSETQ, per germline. Trimming stripped 4 bases from V and 6 bases from J, with 16 bases between. This CDR3 has 14 residues. Here the CDR3 DNA reads TGCGCCAGCAGCCTTAACAAGGAGTCAAATGGCTACACCTTC. Its protein product is CASSLNKESNGYTF.

A few counts support this clonotype. V usage is TRBV7-2 and J usage is TRBJ2-3; the match to TRBD1 covers 7 bases. The length of the CDR3 is 15 residues. Germline CDR1 and CDR2: SGHTA and FQGNSA. V shed 5 bases and J 5 bases; nucleotides not matched to a gene: 10. CDR3: CASSIRRQGKDTQYF. The CDR3 bases are TGTGCCAGCAGCATCCGACGACAGGGCAAAGATACGCAGTATTTT.

With respect to this clonotype: An end of the junction does not agree with germline; a read error may underlie this. This rearrangement joins TRBV12-3 or TRBV12-4 to TRBJ2-3, with TRBD2 as a possible D gene (5 bases). This CDR3 region has 15 residues. The CDR3 loop is CASSGDKLGTDTQYF. The CDR3 nucleotides read TGTGCCAGCAGCGGGGATAAGCTCGGCACGGATACGCAGTATTTT.

The rearrangement uses TRBV24-1 and TRBJ2-5; possible D gene TRBD1, 5 bases. Trimming cost V 1 base and J 4 bases, with 6 bases left between them. The CDR3 runs 13 residues. CDR1 and CDR2 from the germline V gene are KGHDR and SFDVKD. In nucleotides, the CDR3 is TGTGCCACCAGTGATTTCCAGGGAGAGACCCAGTACTTC. It translates to CATSDFQGETQYF.

CDR3 DNA sequence: TGTGCCAGCAGTGAAGTGGCGGGGGGGCAAAATGAGCAGTTCTTC. Its protein is CASSEVAGGQNEQFF. V gene TRBV2 combines with J gene TRBJ2-1, with 9 bases identical to TRBD2. The CDR3 is 15 amino acids. Per the germline V gene, CDR1 is SNHLY and CDR2 is FYNNEI. The J segment lost 7 bases and the V segment lost 1 base, leaving 5 bases of the junction unmatched.

This chain uses TRBV12-3 or TRBV12-4 with TRBJ2-3; 9 bases are a match to TRBD2. The CDR3 is 17 residues long. Losses at the gene ends were 3 bases for V and 2 bases for J; bases not matched to a gene: 9. CDR3: CASSFLTSGYDTDTQYF. The CDR3, as DNA: TGTGCCAGCAGTTTTTTAACTAGCGGGTATGACACAGATACGCAGTATTTT.

The chain has TRBV12-3 or TRBV12-4 and TRBJ2-7; maybe TRBD1 (6 bases). There are 14 residues in the CDR3. V shed 5 bases and J shed 6 bases, with 17 bases lying between them. This CDR3 reads CASSPSMGAGEQYF. CDR3 sequence (DNA): TGTGCCAGCAGTCCTTCGATGGGGGCTGGCGAGCAGTACTTC.

This clonotype was observed a handful of times. J is TRBJ1-1 and V is TRBV11-2; 7 bases line up with TRBD1. The V gene end was trimmed by 5 bases and the J gene end by 1 base; junction bases not matched to a gene: 7. This CDR3 is 15 amino acids long. Germline CDR1 SGHAT, CDR2 FQNNGV. As DNA, the CDR3 is TGTGCCAGCAGCCCAAGGGGACAGCCGAACACTGAAGCTTTCTTT. It translates to CASSPRGQPNTEAFF.

V gene TRBV20-1 combines with J gene TRBJ2-5, with TRBD1 matching 7 bases. The ends lost 5 bases at V and 11 bases at J; junction bases unmatched: 20. Germline values: CDR1 DFQATT, CDR2 SNEGSKA (reference sequence). The CDR3 covers 15 residues. CDR3 sequence: CSALIYRGNNGEQYF. For the CDR3, the DNA is TGCAGTGCTCTAATTTACAGGGGTAATAATGGAGAGCAGTACTTC.

This clonotype turned up a few times. The chain uses TRBV27 and TRBJ1-5; D is perhaps TRBD1 (6 bases). Germline CDR1 MNHEY, CDR2 SMNVEV (reference sequence). This CDR3 contains 14 residues. Trimming pared 6 bases from V and 7 bases from J, leaving 16 bases between. This chain's CDR3 is CASRQGRGRQPQHF. The DNA for the CDR3 is TGTGCCAGCAGACAAGGACGGGGGCGGCAGCCCCAGCATTTT.